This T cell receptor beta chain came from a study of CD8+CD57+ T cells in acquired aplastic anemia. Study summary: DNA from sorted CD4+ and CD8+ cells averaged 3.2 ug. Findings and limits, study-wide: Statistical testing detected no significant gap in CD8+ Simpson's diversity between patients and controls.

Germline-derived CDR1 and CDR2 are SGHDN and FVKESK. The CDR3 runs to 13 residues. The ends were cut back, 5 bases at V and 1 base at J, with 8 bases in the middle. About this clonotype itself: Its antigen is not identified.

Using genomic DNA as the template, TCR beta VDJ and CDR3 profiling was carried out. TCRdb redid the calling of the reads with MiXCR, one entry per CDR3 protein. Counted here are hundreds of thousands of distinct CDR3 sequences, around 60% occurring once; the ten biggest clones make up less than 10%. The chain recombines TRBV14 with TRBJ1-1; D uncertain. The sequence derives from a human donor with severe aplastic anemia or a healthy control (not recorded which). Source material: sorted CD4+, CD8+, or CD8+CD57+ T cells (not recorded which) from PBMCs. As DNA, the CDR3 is TGTGCCAGCAGCATTACGGCGAACACTGAAGCTTTCTTT. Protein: CASSITANTEAFF.